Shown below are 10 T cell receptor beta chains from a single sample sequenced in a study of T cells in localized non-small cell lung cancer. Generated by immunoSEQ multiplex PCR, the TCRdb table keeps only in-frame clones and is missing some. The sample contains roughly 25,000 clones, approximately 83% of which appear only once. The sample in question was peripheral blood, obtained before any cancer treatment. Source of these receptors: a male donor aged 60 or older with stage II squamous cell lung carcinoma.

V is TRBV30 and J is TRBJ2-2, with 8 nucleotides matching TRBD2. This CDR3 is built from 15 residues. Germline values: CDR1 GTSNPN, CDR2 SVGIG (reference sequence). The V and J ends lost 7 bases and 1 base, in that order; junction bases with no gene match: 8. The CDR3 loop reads CASPRLALNTGELFF. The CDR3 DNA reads TGTGCCTCCCCCAGACTAGCGCTGAACACCGGGGAGCTGTTTTTT. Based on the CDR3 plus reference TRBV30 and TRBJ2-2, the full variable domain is SQTIHQWPATLVQPVGSPLSLECTVEGTSNPNLYWYRQAAGRGLQLLFYSVGIGQISSEVPQNLSASRPQDRQFILSSKKLLLSDSGFYLCASPRLALNTGELFFGEGSRLTVL.

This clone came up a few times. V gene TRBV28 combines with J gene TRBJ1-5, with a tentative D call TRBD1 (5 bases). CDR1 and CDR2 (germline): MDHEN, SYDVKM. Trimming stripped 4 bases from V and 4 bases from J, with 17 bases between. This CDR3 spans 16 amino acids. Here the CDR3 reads CASSSQQDIGNQPQHF. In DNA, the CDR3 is TGTGCCAGCAGTTCTCAACAGGACATTGGAAATCAGCCCCAGCATTTT.

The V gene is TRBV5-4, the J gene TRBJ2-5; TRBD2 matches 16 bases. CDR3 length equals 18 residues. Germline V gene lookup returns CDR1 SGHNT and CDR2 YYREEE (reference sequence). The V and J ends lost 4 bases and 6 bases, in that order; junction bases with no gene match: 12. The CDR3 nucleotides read TGTGCCAGCAGCGGCACCGGGACTAGCGGGGGGGCCCGAAAGACCCAGTACTTC. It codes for CASSGTGTSGGARKTQYF.

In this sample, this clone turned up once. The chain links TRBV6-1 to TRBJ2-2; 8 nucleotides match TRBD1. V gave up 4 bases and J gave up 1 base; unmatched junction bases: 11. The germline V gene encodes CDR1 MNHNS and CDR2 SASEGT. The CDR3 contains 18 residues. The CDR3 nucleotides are TGTGCCAGCAGTGGCCGGGACAGGATATTCTTGAACACCGGGGAGCTGTTTTTT. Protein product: CASSGRDRIFLNTGELFF.

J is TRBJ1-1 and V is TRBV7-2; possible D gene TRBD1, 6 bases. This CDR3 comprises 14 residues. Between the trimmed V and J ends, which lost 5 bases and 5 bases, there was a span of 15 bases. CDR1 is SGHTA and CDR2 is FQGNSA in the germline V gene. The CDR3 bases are TGTGCCAGCAGCCCCTTGGGGGGCTTGACTGAAGCTTTCTTT. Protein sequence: CASSPLGGLTEAFF. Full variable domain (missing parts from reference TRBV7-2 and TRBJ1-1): GAGVSQSPSNKVTEKGKDVELRCDPISGHTALYWYRQSLGQGLEFLIYFQGNSAPDKSGLPSDRFSAERTGGSVSTLTIQRTQQEDSAVYLCASSPLGGLTEAFFGQGTRLTVV.

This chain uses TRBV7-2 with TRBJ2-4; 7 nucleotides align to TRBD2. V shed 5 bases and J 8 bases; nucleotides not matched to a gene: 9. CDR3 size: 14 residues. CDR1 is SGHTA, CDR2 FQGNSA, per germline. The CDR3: CASSTLARRYIQYF. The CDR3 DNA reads TGTGCCAGCAGCACACTAGCGAGAAGGTACATTCAGTACTTC.

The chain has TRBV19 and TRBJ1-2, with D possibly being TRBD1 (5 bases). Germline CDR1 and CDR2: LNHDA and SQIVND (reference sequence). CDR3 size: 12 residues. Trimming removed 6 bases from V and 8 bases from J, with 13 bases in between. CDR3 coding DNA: TGTGCCAGTAGCACCGGGACCCGAGGCTACACCTTC. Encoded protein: CASSTGTRGYTF.

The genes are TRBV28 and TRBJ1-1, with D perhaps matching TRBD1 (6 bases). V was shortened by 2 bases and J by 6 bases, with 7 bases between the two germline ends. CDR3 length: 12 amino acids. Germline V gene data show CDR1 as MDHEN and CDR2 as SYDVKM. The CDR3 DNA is TGTGCCAGCAGTTTAGCAGGGGCTGAAGCTTTCTTT. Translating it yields CASSLAGAEAFF.

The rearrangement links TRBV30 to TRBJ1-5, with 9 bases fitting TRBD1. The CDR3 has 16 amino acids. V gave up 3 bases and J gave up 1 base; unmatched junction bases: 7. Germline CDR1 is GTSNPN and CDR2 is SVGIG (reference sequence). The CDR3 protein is CAWSLGTGRSNQPQHF. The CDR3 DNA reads TGTGCCTGGAGCCTGGGGACAGGGAGAAGCAATCAGCCCCAGCATTTT. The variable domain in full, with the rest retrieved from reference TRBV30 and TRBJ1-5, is SQTIHQWPATLVQPVGSPLSLECTVEGTSNPNLYWYRQAAGRGLQLLFYSVGIGQISSEVPQNLSASRPQDRQFILSSKKLLLSDSGFYLCAWSLGTGRSNQPQHFGDGTRLSIL.

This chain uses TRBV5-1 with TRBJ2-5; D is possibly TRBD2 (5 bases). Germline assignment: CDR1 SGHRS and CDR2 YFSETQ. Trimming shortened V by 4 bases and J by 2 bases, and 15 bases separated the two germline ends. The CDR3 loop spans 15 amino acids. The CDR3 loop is CASSPTRLPQETQYF. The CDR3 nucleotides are TGCGCCAGCAGCCCCACTAGATTACCACAAGAGACCCAGTACTTC.